This T cell receptor beta chain was identified in a study of shared clonotypes between healthy human individuals. This CDR3 spans 15 amino acids. Germline V lookup: CDR1 SSHAT, CDR2 FNYEAQ (reference sequence). Libraries were prepared by immunoSEQ multiplex PCR; TCRdb keeps only in-frame clonotypes and omits some of them. The sample comprises 2,500,000 or so clones, just over 90% of which are singletons, and over 0.12% rests with the top ten. Note on this clone: An end of the junction differs from the germline gene, which may be a read error.

The TCR sequence derives from a man between 18 and 35 years old in good health. What was sequenced was naive CD4+ T cells sorted from blood. Subset specified: CD45RA+ positively selected. The V and J genes are TRBV7-7 and TRBJ2-5; possibly TRBD2 for D (6 bases). The CDR3 here is CASSAGGTVEETQYF. CDR3 coding DNA: TGTGCTAGCAGCGCGGGCGGGACTGTGGAGGAGACCCAGTACTTC.